Given below is one T cell receptor beta chain in context. What it binds is not known. The sample originates from a study of healthy donors' naive CD4 and CD8 T cells. Study summary: TCR alpha primers covered all functional IMGT alpha gene variants. Regarding the study as a whole: CDR3 charge plus V and J genes appeared to account for roughly 12% of CD4/CD8 variance.

A linear amplification protocol produced the TCR libraries from 400 to 550 ng of total RNA. TCRdb called the reads again in MiXCR, with one record for every CDR3 protein. The data hold roughly 200,000 distinct CDR3 sequences, with 65% to 75% observed a single time. CDR1 is SQVTM, CDR2 ANQGSEA, per germline. V lost 1 base and J lost 4, with 5 bases in between. The CDR3 runs to 12 residues. The receptor was isolated from a pool of human donors in good health; the sample pools cells from several healthy donors. The rearrangement uses TRBV29-1 and TRBJ1-3; D remains unclear. Material for sequencing was naive CD4+ and CD8+ T cells sorted from blood, pooled from several donors. In nucleotides, the CDR3 is TGCAGCGTTGAAGGTGACGGAAACACCATATATTTT. Translated: CSVEGDGNTIYF. Using reference TRBV29-1 and TRBJ1-3 for the parts outside the CDR3, the full variable domain is SAVISQKPSRDICQRGTSLTIQCQVDSQVTMMFWYRQQPGQSLTLIATANQGSEATYESGFVIDKFPISRPNLTFSTLTVSNMSPEDSSIYLCSVEGDGNTIYFGEGSWLTVV.